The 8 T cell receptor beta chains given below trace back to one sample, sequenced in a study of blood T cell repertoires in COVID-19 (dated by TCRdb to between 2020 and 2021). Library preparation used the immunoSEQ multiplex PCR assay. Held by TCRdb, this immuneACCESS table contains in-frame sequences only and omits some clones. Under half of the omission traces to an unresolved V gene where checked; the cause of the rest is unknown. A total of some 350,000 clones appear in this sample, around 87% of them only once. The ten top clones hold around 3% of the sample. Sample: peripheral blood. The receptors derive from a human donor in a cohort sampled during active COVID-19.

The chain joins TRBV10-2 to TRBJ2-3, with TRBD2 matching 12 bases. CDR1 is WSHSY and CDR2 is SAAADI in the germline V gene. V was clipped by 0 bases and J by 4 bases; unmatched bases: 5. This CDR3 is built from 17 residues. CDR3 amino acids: CASSESVLAGGSDTQYF. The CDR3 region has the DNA TGCGCCAGCAGTGAGTCCGTACTAGCGGGAGGATCAGATACGCAGTATTTT.

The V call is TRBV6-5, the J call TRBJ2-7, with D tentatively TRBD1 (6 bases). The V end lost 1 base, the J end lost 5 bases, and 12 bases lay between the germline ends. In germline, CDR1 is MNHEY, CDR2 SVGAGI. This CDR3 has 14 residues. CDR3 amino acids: CASSYLGAVDEQYF. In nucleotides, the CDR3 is TGTGCCAGCAGTTACTTGGGGGCCGTTGACGAGCAGTACTTC.

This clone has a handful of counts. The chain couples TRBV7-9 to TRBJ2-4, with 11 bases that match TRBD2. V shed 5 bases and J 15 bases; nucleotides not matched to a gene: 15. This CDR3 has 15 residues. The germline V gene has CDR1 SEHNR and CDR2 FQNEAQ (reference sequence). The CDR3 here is CASSPDALAGVGGYF. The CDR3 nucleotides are TGTGCCAGCAGCCCGGACGCACTAGCGGGAGTCGGTGGGTACTTC.

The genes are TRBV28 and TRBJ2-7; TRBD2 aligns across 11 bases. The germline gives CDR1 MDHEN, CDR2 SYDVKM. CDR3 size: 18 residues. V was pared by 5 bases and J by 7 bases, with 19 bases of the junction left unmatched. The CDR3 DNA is TGTGCCAGCAGTCCCCTAGGGACTAGCGGAACCACCCTAAGGGAGCAGTACTTC. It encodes CASSPLGTSGTTLREQYF.

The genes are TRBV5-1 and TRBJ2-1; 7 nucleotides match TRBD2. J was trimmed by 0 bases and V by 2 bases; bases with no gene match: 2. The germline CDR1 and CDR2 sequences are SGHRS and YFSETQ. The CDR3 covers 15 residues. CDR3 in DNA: TGCGCCAGCAGCTTCGGACTAGGCTCCTACAATGAGCAGTTCTTC. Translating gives CASSFGLGSYNEQFF.

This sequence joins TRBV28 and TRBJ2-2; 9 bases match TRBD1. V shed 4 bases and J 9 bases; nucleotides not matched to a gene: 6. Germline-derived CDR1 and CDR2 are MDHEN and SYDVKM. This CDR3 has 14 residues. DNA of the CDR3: TGTGCCAGCAGTTCGAGGACAGGGGCATGGGAGCTGTTTTTT. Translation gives CASSSRTGAWELFF.

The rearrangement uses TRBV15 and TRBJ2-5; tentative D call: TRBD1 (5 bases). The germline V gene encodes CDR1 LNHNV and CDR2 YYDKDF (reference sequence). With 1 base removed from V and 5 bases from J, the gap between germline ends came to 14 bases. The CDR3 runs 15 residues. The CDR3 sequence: CATSRVPPRAETQYF. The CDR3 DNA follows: TGTGCCACCAGCAGAGTACCGCCCAGGGCTGAGACCCAGTACTTC.

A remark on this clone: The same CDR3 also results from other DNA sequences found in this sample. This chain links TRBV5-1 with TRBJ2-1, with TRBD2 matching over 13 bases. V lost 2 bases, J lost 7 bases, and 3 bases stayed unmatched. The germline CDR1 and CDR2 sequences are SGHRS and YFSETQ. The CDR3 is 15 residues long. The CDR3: CASSFRLAGGNEQFF. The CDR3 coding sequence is TGCGCCAGCAGCTTTAGACTAGCGGGGGGAAATGAGCAGTTCTTC. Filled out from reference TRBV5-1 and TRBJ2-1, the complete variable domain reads KAGVTQTPRYLIKTRGQQVTLSCSPISGHRSVSWYQQTPGQGLQFLFEYFSETQRNKGNFPGRFSGRQFSNSRSEMNVSTLELGDSALYLCASSFRLAGGNEQFFGPGTRLTVL.